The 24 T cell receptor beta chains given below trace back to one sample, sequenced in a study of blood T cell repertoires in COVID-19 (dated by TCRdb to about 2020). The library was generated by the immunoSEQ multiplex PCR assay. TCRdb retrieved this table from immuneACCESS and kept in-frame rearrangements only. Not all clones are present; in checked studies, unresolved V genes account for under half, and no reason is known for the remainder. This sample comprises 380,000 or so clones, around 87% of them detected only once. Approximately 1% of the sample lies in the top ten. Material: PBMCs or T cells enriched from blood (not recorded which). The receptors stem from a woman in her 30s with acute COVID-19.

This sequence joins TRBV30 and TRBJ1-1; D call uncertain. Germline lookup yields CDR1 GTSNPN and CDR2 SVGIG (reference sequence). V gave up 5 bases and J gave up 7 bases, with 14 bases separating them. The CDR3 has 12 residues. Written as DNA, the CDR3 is TGTGCCTGGCAGGAGGATGCGTATGAAGCTTTCTTT. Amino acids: CAWQEDAYEAFF.

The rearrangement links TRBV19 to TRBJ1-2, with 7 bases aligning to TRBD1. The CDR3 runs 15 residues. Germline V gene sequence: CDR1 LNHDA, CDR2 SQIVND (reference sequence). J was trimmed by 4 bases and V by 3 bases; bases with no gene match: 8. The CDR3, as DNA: TGTGCCAGTAGTATCGGGACAGACTCCCGCTATGGCTACACCTTC. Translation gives CASSIGTDSRYGYTF.

CDR3 coding DNA: TGCGCCAGCAGCCCGGGGACAGTAGTCAATCAGCCCCAGCATTTT. Amino acid sequence: CASSPGTVVNQPQHF. The chain employs TRBV5-1 and TRBJ1-5; 7 positions agree with TRBD1. The germline CDR1 and CDR2 sequences are SGHRS and YFSETQ. Trimming took 4 bases from V and 3 from J; bases not matched to a gene: 7. The CDR3 totals 15 residues.

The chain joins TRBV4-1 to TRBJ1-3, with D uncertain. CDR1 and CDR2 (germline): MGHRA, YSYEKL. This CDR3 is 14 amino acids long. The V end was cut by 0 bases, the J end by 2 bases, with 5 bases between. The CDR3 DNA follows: TGCGCCAGCAGCCAAGAGGAGGCTGGAAACACCATATATTTT. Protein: CASSQEEAGNTIYF.

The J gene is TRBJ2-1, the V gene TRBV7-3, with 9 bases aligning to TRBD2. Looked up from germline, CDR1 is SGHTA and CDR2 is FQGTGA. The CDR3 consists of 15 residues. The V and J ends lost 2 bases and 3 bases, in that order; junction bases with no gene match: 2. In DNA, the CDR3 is TGTGCCAGCAGCTTACCAGCGGGGGGCTACAATGAGCAGTTCTTC. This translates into CASSLPAGGYNEQFF.

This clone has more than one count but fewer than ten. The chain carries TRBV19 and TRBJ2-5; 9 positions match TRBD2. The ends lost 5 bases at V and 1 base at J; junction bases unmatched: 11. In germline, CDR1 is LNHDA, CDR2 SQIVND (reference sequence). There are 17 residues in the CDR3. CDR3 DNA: TGTGCCAGTAGTTCGGGCGGGGGGGGCCCCCGCCAAGAGACCCAGTACTTC. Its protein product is CASSSGGGGPRQETQYF.

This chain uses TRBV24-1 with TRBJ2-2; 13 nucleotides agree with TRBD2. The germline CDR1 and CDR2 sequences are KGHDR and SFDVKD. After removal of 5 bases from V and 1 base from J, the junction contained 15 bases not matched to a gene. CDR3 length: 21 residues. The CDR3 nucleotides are TGTGCCACCAGTGTGTCTCCGAAAACTAGCGGGGGGGCAGTGAACACCGGGGAGCTGTTTTTT. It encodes CATSVSPKTSGGAVNTGELFF.

CDR3 nucleotide sequence: TGTGCCAGCAGCCCTGGAGGAGCTGAAGCTTTCTTT. Protein: CASSPGGAEAFF. The genes are TRBV7-3 and TRBJ1-1; D uncertain. Germline CDR1 and CDR2: SGHTA and FQGTGA. The CDR3 sequence is 12 residues long. V lost 5 bases to trimming and J lost 6 bases, with 10 bases between them.

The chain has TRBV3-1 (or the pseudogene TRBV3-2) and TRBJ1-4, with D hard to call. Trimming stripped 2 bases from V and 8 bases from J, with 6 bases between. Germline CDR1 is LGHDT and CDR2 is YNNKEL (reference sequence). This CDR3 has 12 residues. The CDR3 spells CASSQFVEKLFF. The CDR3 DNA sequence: TGTGCCAGCAGCCAATTTGTAGAAAAACTGTTTTTT.

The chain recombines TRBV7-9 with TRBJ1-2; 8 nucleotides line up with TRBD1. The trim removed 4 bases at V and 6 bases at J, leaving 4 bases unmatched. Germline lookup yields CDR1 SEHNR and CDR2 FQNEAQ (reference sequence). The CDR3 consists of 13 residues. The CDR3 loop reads CASSWTGRDGYTF. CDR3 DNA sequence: TGTGCCAGCAGCTGGACAGGGAGAGATGGCTACACCTTC.

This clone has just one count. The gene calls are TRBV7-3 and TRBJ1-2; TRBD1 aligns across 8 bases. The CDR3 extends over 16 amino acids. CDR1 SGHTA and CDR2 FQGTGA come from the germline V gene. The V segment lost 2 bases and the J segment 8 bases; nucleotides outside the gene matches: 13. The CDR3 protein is CASSLGPGTGGGGYTF. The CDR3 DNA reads TGTGCCAGCAGCTTAGGCCCCGGAACAGGGGGTGGCGGCTACACCTTC.

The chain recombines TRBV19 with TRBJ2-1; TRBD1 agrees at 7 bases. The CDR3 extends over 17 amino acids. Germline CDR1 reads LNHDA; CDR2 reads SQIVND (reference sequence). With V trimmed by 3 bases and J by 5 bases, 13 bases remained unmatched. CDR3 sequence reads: CASSIGTEGWPNNEQFF. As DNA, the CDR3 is TGTGCCAGTAGTATCGGGACAGAAGGGTGGCCAAACAATGAGCAGTTCTTC.

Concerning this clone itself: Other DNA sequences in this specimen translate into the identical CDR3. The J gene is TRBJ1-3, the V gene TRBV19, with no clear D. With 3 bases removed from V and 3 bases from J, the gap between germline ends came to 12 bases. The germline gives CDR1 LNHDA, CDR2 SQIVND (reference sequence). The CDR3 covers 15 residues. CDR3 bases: TGTGCCAGTAGTATCGGTTCGGGGAGTGGAAACACCATATATTTT. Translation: CASSIGSGSGNTIYF.

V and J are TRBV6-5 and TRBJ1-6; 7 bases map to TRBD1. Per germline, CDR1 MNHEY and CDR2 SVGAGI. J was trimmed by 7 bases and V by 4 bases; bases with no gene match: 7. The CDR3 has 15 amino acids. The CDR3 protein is CASSLQGSDNSPLHF. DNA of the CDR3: TGTGCCAGCAGTTTACAGGGGTCTGACAATTCACCCCTCCACTTT.

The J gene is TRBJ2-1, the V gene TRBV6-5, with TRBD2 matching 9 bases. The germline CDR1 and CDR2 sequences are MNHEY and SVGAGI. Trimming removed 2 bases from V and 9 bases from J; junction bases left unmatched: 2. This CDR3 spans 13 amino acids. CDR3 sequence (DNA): TGTGCCAGCAGTTACAGGCGGGGGGGTGAGCAGTTCTTC. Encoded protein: CASSYRRGGEQFF.

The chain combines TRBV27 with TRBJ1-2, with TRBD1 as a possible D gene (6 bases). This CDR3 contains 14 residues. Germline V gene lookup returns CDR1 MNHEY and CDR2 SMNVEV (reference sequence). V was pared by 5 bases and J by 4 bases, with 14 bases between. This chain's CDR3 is CASSTGPTGYGYTF. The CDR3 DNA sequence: TGTGCCAGCAGTACAGGGCCCACAGGCTATGGCTACACCTTC.

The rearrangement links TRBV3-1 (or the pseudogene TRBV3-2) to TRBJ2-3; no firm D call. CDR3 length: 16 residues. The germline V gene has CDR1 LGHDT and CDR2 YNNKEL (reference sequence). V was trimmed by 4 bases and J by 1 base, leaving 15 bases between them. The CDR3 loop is CASSPHTFSGTDTQYF. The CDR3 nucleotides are TGTGCCAGCAGCCCACACACATTTTCTGGCACAGATACGCAGTATTTT.

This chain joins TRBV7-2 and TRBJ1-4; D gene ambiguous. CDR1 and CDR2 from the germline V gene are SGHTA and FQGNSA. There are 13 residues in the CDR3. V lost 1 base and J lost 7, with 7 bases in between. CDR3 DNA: TGTGCCAGCAGCTTAGTACGGGTTGAAAAACTGTTTTTT. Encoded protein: CASSLVRVEKLFF.

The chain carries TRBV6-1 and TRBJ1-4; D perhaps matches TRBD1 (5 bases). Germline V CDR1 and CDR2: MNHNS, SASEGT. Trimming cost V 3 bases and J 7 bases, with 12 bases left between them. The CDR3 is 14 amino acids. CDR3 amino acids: CASSDTGLPEKLFF. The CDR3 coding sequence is TGTGCCAGCAGTGACACAGGCCTCCCTGAAAAACTGTTTTTT.

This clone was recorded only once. The CDR3 protein is CASSLDGQPYQPQHF. The CDR3 DNA reads as TGTGCCAGCAGCTTGGATGGACAGCCTTATCAGCCCCAGCATTTT. The genes are TRBV5-6 and TRBJ1-5, with a weak D call TRBD1 (6 bases). The CDR3 consists of 15 residues. The V end lost 0 bases, the J end lost 5 bases, and 12 bases lay between the germline ends. CDR1 is SGHDT, CDR2 YYEEEE, per germline.

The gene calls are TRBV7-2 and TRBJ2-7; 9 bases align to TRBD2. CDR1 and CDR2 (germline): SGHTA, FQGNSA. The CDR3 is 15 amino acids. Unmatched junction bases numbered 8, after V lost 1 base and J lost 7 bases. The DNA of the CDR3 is TGTGCCAGCAGCTTAGGTCGCGGGGGGGCGTCTGAGCAGTACTTC. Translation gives CASSLGRGGASEQYF.

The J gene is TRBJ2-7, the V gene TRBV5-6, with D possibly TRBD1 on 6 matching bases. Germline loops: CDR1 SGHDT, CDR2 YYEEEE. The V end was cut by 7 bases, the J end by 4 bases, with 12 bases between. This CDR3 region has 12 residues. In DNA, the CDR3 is TGTGCCAGCGGGGACACACAATACGAGCAGTACTTC. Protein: CASGDTQYEQYF.

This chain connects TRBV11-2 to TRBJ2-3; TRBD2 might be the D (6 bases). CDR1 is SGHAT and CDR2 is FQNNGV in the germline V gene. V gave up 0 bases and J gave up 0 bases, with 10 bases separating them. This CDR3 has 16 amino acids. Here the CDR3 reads CASSLDPAGSTDTQYF. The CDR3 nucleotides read TGTGCCAGCAGCTTAGATCCGGCGGGGAGCACAGATACGCAGTATTTT.

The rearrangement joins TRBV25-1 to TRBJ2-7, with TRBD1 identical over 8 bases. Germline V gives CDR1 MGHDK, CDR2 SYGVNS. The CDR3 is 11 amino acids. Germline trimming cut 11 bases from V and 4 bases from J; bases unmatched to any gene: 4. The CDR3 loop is CAAGQGYEQYF. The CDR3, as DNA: TGTGCCGCCGGACAGGGTTACGAGCAGTACTTC.